Listed here is a single T cell receptor (beta chain). Its antigen is as yet unknown. This entry belongs to a study of T cell responses to AZD1222 COVID-19 vaccine. Regarding the study as a whole: At baseline, just 6 or 7 AZD1222 recipients tested seropositive. The donor cohort was predominantly white British with a female majority, and clonal diversity may have been underestimated.

Produced via immunoSEQ multiplex PCR; TCRdb's table is partial and in-frame only. The sample has 150,000 or so clones, roughly 94% seen once; the top ten hold about 0.6%. The CDR3 has 14 residues. Germline V CDR1 and CDR2: MNHEY, SMNVEV (reference sequence). Trimming cost V 3 bases and J 5 bases; bases outside gene matches: 7. The gene calls are TRBV27 and TRBJ2-7; 7 nucleotides align to TRBD2. Specimen: peripheral blood, collected on day 0 of AZD1222 vaccination. The clonotype comes from an adult in good health. DNA for the CDR3: TGTGCCAGCAGTTTCGGCGGGAGCGTAGACGAGCAGTACTTC. Amino acid sequence: CASSFGGSVDEQYF.